These T cell receptor beta chains were read from a single sample in a study of T cells in Graves' hyperthyroidism and ophthalmopathy. TCRdb fed the multiplex PCR reads into MiXCR, producing one record per CDR3 protein. The data hold around 390,000 distinct CDR3 sequences, with approximately 15% observed a single time. Sequences were obtained from blood. Every receptor here comes from a woman in her 30s with Graves' ophthalmopathy. The CDR3 runs from the conserved cysteine through the conserved F or W. The order of the fields is clone size, J gene, D gene, V gene, CDR3 protein, CDR3 DNA. A D gene is named only where the DNA matches it firmly. Rows may omit the clone size; those that give it use once, few, many or a size class.

abundance: many; j_gene: TRBJ2-5; d_gene: -; v_gene: TRBV7-8; CDR3aa: CASSLGGAAQYF; CDR3nt: TGTGCCAGCAGCTTAGGGGGGGCGGCCCAGTACTTC
abundance: many; j_gene: TRBJ2-2; d_gene: -; v_gene: TRBV20-1; CDR3aa: CSATRPNTGELFF; CDR3nt: TGCAGTGCTACCAGACCGAACACCGGGGAGCTGTTTTTT
abundance: -; j_gene: TRBJ2-2; d_gene: -; v_gene: TRBV6-1; CDR3aa: CASSEQGLNTGELFF; CDR3nt: TGTGCCAGCAGTGAACAGGGTTTAAACACCGGGGAGCTGTTTTTT
abundance: many; j_gene: TRBJ1-2; d_gene: TRBD1; v_gene: TRBV24-1; CDR3aa: CATSDPTGQGDGYTF; CDR3nt: TGTGCCACCAGTGATCCAACGGGACAGGGGGATGGCTACACCTTC
abundance: many; j_gene: TRBJ2-1; d_gene: TRBD2; v_gene: TRBV6-2/TRBV6-3; CDR3aa: CASSYDGLVNEQFF; CDR3nt: TGTGCCAGCAGTTACGACGGACTAGTGAATGAGCAGTTCTTC
abundance: many; j_gene: TRBJ1-1; d_gene: -; v_gene: TRBV12-3/TRBV12-4; CDR3aa: CASSFRYWGNTEAFF; CDR3nt: TGTGCCAGCAGTTTTAGGTATTGGGGTAACACTGAAGCTTTCTTT
abundance: many; j_gene: TRBJ2-7; d_gene: -; v_gene: TRBV3-1; CDR3aa: CASSQGFRKSSYEQYF; CDR3nt: TGTGCCAGCAGCCAAGGTTTCAGGAAAAGCTCCTACGAGCAGTACTTC
abundance: few; j_gene: TRBJ2-1; d_gene: TRBD1; v_gene: TRBV9; CDR3aa: CASSSRGQGANNEQFF; CDR3nt: TGTGCCAGCAGCTCCCGGGGACAGGGGGCGAACAATGAGCAGTTCTTC
abundance: few; j_gene: TRBJ1-4; d_gene: TRBD1; v_gene: TRBV11-2; CDR3aa: CASSPGATGVEKLFF; CDR3nt: TGTGCCAGCAGCCCGGGTGCGACAGGGGTTGAAAAACTGTTTTTT
abundance: -; j_gene: TRBJ1-1; d_gene: TRBD1; v_gene: TRBV5-1; CDR3aa: CASSLDRGRLNTEAFF; CDR3nt: TGCGCCAGCAGCTTGGACAGGGGGCGATTGAACACTGAAGCTTTCTTT
abundance: -; j_gene: TRBJ2-5; d_gene: -; v_gene: TRBV20-1; CDR3aa: CSARRGGIRSGTQYF; CDR3nt: TGCAGTGCTAGAAGGGGGGGAATCCGGTCCGGGACCCAGTACTTC
abundance: -; j_gene: TRBJ2-3; d_gene: TRBD2; v_gene: TRBV27; CDR3aa: CASSFSGGLVSPDTQYF; CDR3nt: TGTGCCAGCAGCTTTAGCGGGGGCCTAGTGTCCCCAGATACGCAGTATTTT
abundance: -; j_gene: TRBJ1-2; d_gene: -; v_gene: TRBV7-4; CDR3aa: CGTGYGYTF; CDR3nt: TGCGGGACGGGCTATGGCTACACCTTC
abundance: many; j_gene: TRBJ2-3; d_gene: TRBD1; v_gene: TRBV5-1; CDR3aa: CASSFGQGLADTQYF; CDR3nt: TGCGCCAGCAGCTTTGGACAGGGGTTAGCAGATACGCAGTATTTT